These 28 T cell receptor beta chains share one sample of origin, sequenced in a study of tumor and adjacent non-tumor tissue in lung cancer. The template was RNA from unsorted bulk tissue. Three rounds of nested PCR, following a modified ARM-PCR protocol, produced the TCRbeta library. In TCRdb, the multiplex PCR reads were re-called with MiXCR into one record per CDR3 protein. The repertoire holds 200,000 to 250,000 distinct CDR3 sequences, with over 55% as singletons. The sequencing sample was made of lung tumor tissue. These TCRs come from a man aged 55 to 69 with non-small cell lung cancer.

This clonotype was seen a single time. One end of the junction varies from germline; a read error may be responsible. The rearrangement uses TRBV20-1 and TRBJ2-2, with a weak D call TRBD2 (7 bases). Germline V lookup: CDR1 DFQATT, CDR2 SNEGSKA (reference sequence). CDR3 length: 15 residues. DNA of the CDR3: TGCAGAGCTAGTTACGGGAGGAGGGACACAGGGGAGCTGTTTTTT. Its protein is CRASYGRRDTGELFF.

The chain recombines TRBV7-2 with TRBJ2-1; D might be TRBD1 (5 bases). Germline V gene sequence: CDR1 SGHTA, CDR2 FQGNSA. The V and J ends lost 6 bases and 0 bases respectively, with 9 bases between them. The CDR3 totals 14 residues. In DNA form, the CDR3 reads TGTGCCAGCAGGTTCGACAGCTCCTACAATGAGCAGTTCTTC. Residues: CASRFDSSYNEQFF.

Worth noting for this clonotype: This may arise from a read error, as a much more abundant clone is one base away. The CDR3 protein is CSARDTSSYGHTF. CDR3 sequence (DNA): TGCAGTGCTAGAGATACAAGCAGCTATGGCCACACCTTC. The chain is built from TRBV20-1 and TRBJ1-2; D call uncertain. This CDR3 has 13 residues. CDR1 and CDR2 from the germline V gene are DFQATT and SNEGSKA (reference sequence).

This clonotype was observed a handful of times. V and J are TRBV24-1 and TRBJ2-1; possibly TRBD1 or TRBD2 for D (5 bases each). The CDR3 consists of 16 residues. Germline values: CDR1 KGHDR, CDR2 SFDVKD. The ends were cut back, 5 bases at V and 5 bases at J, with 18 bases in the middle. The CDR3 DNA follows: TGTGCCACCAGTGGAGTCTCGGGGCGCCGGGACAATGAGCAGTTCTTC. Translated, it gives CATSGVSGRRDNEQFF.

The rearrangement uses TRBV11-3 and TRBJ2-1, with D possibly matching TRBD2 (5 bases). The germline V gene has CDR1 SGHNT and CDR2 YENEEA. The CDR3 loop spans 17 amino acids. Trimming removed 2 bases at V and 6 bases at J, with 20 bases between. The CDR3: CASSLMASETIINEQFF. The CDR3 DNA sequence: TGTGCCAGCAGCTTAATGGCCAGCGAGACTATCATCAATGAGCAGTTCTTC.

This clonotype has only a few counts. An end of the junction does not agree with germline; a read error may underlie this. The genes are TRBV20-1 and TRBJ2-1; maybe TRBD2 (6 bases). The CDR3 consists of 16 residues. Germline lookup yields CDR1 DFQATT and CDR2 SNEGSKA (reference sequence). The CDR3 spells CSARFDEAGVDYEQFF. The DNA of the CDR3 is TGCAGCGCTAGATTCGATGAAGCGGGCGTCGACTATGAGCAGTTCTTC.

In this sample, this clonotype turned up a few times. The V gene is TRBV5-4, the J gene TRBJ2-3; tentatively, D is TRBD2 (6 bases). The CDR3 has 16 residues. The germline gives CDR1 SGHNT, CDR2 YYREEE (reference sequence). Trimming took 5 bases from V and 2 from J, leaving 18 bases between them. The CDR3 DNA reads TGTGCCAGCAGGCCTTCACTGGGACTCTACACAGATACGCAGTATTTT. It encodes CASRPSLGLYTDTQYF. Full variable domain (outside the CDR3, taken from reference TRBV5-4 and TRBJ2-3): ETGVTQSPTHLIKTRGQQVTLRCSSQSGHNTVSWYQQALGQGPQFIFQYYREEENGRGNFPPRFSGLQFPNYSSELNVNALELDDSALYLCASRPSLGLYTDTQYFGPGTRLTVL.

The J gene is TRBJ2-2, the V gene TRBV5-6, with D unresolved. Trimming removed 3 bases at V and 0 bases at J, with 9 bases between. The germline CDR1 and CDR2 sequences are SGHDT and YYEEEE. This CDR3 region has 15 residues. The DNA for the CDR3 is TGTGCCAGCAGCTCCGGGCTCCCGAACACCGGGGAGCTGTTTTTT. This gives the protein CASSSGLPNTGELFF.

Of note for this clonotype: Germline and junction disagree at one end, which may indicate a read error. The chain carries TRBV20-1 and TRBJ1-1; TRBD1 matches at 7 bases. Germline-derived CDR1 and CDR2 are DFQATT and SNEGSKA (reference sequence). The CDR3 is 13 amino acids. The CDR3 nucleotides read TGCAGTGCTATGGCAGGGGGGGGCACTGTAGCTCTCTTT. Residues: CSAMAGGGTVALF.

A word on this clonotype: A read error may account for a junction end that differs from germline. In nucleotides, the CDR3 is TGTGCCAGCAGCAGGGACAGATCTGGGGTCAACGTCCTGACTTTC. Amino acid sequence: CASSRDRSGVNVLTF. V and J are TRBV6-2 or TRBV6-3 and TRBJ2-6; 7 nucleotides line up with TRBD1. Germline assignment: CDR1 MNHEY and CDR2 SVGEGT. The CDR3 contains 15 residues.

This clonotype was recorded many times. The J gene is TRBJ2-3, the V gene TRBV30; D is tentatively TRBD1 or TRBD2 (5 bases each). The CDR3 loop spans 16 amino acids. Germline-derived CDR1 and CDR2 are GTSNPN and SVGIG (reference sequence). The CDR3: CASQGRNPKSGDTQYF. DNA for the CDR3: TGTGCTTCCCAGGGACGGAATCCTAAATCAGGGGATACGCAGTATTTT.

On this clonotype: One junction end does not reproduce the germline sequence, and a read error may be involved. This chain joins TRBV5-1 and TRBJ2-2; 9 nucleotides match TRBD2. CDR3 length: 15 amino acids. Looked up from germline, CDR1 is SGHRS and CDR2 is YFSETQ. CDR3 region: CTSSVGLASTGELFF. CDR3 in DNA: TGCACCAGCAGCGTGGGACTAGCCAGCACCGGGGAGTTGTTTTTT.

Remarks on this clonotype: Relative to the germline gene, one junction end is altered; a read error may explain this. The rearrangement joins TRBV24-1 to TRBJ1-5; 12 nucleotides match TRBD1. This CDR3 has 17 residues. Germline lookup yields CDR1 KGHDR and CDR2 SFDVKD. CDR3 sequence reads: CAISDSGDRGPNQPQHF. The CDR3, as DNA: TGTGCCATCAGTGATTCGGGGGACAGGGGGCCCAATCAGCCCCAGCATTTT.

The chain's CDR3 is CASSYQGSYEQYF. CDR3 sequence (DNA): TGTGCCAGCAGTTATCAAGGTTCCTACGAGCAGTACTTC. The chain combines TRBV6-5 with TRBJ2-7; D ambiguous. Germline-derived CDR1 and CDR2 are MNHEY and SVGAGI. V was shortened by 3 bases and J by 1 base, with 7 bases between the two germline ends. The CDR3 totals 13 residues.

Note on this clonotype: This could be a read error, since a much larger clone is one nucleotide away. The CDR3 nucleotides are TGCAGCGTTTTGGAGACTAGCGGTTTCTACGAGCAGTGCTTC. Translating gives CSVLETSGFYEQCF. V is TRBV29-1 and J is TRBJ2-7; 9 bases line up with TRBD2. The V gene's germline CDR1 is SQVTM and CDR2 ANQGSEA. This CDR3 has 14 residues.

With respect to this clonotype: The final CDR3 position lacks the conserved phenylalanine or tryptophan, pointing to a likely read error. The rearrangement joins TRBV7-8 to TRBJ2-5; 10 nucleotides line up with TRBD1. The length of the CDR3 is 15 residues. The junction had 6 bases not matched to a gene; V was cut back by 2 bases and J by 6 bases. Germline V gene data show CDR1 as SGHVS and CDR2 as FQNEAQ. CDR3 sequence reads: CASSLPGQGEKTQYI. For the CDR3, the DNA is TGTGCCAGCAGCTTACCTGGACAGGGGGAAAAGACCCAGTACATC.

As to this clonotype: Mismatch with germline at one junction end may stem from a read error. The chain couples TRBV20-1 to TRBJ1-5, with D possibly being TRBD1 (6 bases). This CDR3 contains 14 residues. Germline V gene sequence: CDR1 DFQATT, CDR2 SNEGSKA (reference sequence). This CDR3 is CNARVGGSNQPQHF. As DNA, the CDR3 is TGCAATGCTAGAGTAGGGGGGAGCAATCAGCCCCAGCATTTC.

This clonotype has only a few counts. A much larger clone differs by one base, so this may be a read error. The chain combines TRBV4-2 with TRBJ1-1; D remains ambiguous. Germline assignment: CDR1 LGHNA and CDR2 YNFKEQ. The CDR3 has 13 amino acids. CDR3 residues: CASRQAYNTEAFF. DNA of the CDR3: TGTGCCAGCCGCCAAGCTTACAACACTGAAGCTTTCTTT.

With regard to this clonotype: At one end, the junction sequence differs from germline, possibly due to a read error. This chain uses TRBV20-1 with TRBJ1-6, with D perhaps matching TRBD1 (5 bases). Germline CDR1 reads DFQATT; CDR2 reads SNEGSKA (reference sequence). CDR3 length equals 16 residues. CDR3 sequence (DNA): TGCAATGCTAGAGAGGGTCACAGGTCTTATAATTCACCATTCCACTTT. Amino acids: CNAREGHRSYNSPFHF.

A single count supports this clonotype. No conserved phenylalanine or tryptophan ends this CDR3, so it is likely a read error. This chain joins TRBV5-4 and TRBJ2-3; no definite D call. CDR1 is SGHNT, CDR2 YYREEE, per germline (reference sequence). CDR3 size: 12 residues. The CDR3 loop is CASNLSLDTQYY. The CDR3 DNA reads TGTGCCAGCAACTTGTCTCTAGATACGCAGTATTAT.

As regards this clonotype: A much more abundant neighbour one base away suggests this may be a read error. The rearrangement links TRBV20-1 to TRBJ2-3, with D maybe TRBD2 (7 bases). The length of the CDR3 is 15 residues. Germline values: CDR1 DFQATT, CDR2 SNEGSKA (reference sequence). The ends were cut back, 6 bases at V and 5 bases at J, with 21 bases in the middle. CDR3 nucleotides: TGCAGTGCCCCCAGGGGACTAACGGGAATAGATACGCAGTATTTT. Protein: CSAPRGLTGIDTQYF.

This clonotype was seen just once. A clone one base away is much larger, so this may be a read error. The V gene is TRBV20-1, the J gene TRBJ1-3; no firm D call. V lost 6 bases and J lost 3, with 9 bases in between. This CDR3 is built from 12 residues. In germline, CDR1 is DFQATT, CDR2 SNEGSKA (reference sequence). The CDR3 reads CSASFCGNTIYF. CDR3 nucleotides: TGCAGTGCCTCATTCTGTGGAAACACCATATATTTT.

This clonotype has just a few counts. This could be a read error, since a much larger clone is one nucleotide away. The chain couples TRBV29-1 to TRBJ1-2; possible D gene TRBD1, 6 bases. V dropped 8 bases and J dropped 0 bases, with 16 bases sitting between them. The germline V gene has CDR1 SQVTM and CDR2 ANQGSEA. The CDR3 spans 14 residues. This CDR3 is CSTIPDSTNYGYTF. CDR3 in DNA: TGCAGCACCATCCCGGACAGCACTAACTATGGCTACACCTTC. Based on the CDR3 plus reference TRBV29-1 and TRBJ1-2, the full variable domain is SAVISQKPSRDICQRGTSLTIQCQVDSQVTMMFWYRQQPGQSLTLIATANQGSEATYESGFVIDKFPISRPNLTFSTLTVSNMSPEDSSIYLCSTIPDSTNYGYTFGSGTRLTVV.

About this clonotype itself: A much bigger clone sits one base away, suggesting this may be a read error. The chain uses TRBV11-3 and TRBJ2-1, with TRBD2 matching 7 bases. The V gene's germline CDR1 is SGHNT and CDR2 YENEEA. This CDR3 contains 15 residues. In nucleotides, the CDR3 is TGTGCCAGGAGCTCCGGGGGGAGCGGTTATAATGAGCAGTTCTTC. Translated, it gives CARSSGGSGYNEQFF. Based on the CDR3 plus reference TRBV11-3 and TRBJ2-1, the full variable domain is EAGVVQSPRYKIIEKKQPVAFWCNPISGHNTLYWYLQNLGQGPELLIRYENEEAVDDSQLPKDRFSAERLKGVDSTLKIQPAELGDSAVYLCARSSGGSGYNEQFFGPGTRLTVL.

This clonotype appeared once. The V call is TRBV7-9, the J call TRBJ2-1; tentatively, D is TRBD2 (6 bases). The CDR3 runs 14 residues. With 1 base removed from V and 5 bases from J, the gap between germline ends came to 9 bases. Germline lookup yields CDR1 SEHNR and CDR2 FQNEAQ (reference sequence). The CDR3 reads CASSLVAGHNEQFF. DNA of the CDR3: TGTGCCAGCAGCTTAGTGGCGGGACACAATGAGCAGTTCTTC.

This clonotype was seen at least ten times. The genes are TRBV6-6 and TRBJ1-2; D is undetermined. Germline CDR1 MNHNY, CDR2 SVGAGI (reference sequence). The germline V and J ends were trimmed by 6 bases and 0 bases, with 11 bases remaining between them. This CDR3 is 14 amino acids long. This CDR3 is CASREQLSNYGYTF. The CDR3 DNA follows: TGTGCCAGCAGGGAACAGCTTTCTAACTATGGCTACACCTTC.

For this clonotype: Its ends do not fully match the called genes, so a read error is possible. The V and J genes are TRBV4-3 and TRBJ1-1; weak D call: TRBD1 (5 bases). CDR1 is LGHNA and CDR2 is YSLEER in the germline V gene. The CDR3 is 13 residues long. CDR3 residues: CASRQGHGYGAFF. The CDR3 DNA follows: TGCGCCAGCAGGCAAGGACATGGGTATGGAGCCTTCTTT.

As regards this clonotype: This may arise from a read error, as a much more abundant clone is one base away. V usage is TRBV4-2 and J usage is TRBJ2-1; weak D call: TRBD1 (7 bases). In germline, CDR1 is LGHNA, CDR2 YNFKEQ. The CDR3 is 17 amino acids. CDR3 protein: CASSQETTGTGYNERFF. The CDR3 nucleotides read TGTGCCAGCAGCCAGGAGACGACAGGGACTGGATACAATGAGCGGTTCTTC.